A single sample is the source of the 17 T cell receptor beta chains below, sequenced in a study of blood T cell repertoires in COVID-19. Sequenced by immunoSEQ multiplex PCR; TCRdb stores in-frame clones only, minus some. The table shows roughly 130,000 clones, with just under 85% occurring only once. The sequencing sample was made of peripheral blood. Every receptor here comes from an elderly woman with acute or convalescent COVID-19.

This clone was detected only once. J is TRBJ2-7 and V is TRBV5-1; D is unresolved. The V gene's germline CDR1 is SGHRS and CDR2 YFSETQ. This CDR3 is built from 11 residues. V was cut by 5 bases and J by 6 bases, with 9 bases left in between. The CDR3 spells CASSYSSEQYF. In DNA form, the CDR3 reads TGCGCCAGCAGTTATTCGAGCGAGCAGTACTTC.

The chain is built from TRBV7-2 and TRBJ1-6; 11 nucleotides match TRBD1. The CDR3 runs to 16 residues. Germline V CDR1 and CDR2: SGHTA, FQGNSA. V trimming: 4 bases; J trimming: 6 bases; junction bases outside the gene matches: 5. CDR3 protein: CASSSRTGGFNSPLHF. CDR3 bases: TGTGCCAGCAGCTCGAGGACAGGGGGCTTTAATTCACCCCTCCACTTT.

The V call is TRBV5-8, the J call TRBJ2-7; D gene uncertain. CDR1 is SGHTS, CDR2 YDEGEE, per germline. The CDR3 is made up of 13 amino acids. The germline V and J ends were trimmed by 0 bases and 0 bases, with 4 bases remaining between them. CDR3 DNA sequence: TGTGCCAGCAGCTTGGTGAGCTCCTACGAGCAGTACTTC. Its protein is CASSLVSSYEQYF.

The chain recombines TRBV7-9 with TRBJ1-2; TRBD1 matches at 10 bases. CDR1 SEHNR and CDR2 FQNEAQ come from the germline V gene (reference sequence). The CDR3 has 15 amino acids. J gave up 6 bases and V 3 bases, and 7 bases lay outside the gene matches. The CDR3 nucleotides are TGTGCCAGCAGCTTCGGGACAGGGGTGATCAATGGCTACACCTTC. Translated: CASSFGTGVINGYTF.

The V call is TRBV11-3, the J call TRBJ2-5, with 9 bases identical to TRBD2. The CDR3 covers 13 residues. Germline lookup yields CDR1 SGHNT and CDR2 YENEEA. With V trimmed by 8 bases and J by 5 bases, 6 bases remained unmatched. CDR3 in amino acids: CASALAGSETQYF. The CDR3 DNA reads as TGTGCCAGCGCCCTAGCGGGGAGTGAGACCCAGTACTTC.

V usage is TRBV6-2 or TRBV6-3 and J usage is TRBJ2-6, with 7 bases identical to TRBD1. The CDR3 spans 17 residues. The germline V gene has CDR1 MNHEY and CDR2 SVGEGT. J lost 1 base, V lost 2 bases, and 5 bases had no gene match. CDR3 protein: CASSYGQGVSGANVLTF. CDR3 in DNA: TGTGCCAGCAGTTACGGGCAGGGGGTATCTGGGGCCAACGTCCTGACTTTC.

The V gene is TRBV5-1, the J gene TRBJ1-3; TRBD1 agrees at 7 bases. With V trimmed by 4 bases and J by 0 bases, 7 bases remained unmatched. CDR3 length: 16 residues. Germline loops: CDR1 SGHRS, CDR2 YFSETQ. CDR3 sequence: CASSMGQSSSGNTIYF. CDR3 nucleotides: TGCGCCAGCAGCATGGGACAGTCGAGCTCTGGAAACACCATATATTTT.

This clone was counted a few times. The V gene is TRBV7-8, the J gene TRBJ2-6; D is perhaps TRBD1 (6 bases). The ends were cut back, 5 bases at V and 3 bases at J, with 20 bases in the middle. Germline V CDR1 and CDR2: SGHVS, FQNEAQ. The CDR3 runs to 18 residues. The CDR3 here is CASSSWDTRGFGANVLTF. The CDR3 DNA sequence: TGTGCCAGCAGCAGCTGGGACACAAGGGGGTTTGGGGCCAACGTCCTGACTTTC.

The V and J genes are TRBV19 and TRBJ2-2; possibly TRBD1 for D (6 bases). Germline V gives CDR1 LNHDA, CDR2 SQIVND (reference sequence). The V end lost 9 bases, the J end lost 3 bases, and 35 bases lay between the germline ends. The CDR3 runs 21 residues. The CDR3 protein is CARRTGNIHTDTVMDTGELFF. The CDR3 bases are TGTGCCAGGCGAACAGGGAATATCCATACTGATACCGTGATGGACACCGGGGAGCTGTTTTTT.

This clone has a single count. The V call is TRBV11-1, the J call TRBJ1-1; D gene unclear. The CDR3 runs to 12 residues. V lost 9 bases and J lost 0, with 8 bases in between. Germline V gives CDR1 SGHAT, CDR2 FQDESV (reference sequence). The CDR3 DNA sequence: TGTGCCAGTACCTATATGAACACTGAAGCTTTCTTT. This translates into CASTYMNTEAFF.

This sequence joins TRBV7-2 and TRBJ1-1, with 7 bases identical to TRBD1. Trimming cost V 2 bases and J 1 base; bases outside gene matches: 7. Germline CDR1 and CDR2: SGHTA and FQGNSA. The CDR3 has 16 residues. In DNA, the CDR3 is TGTGCCAGCAGCTTAACTCGGGACAGTTCGAACACTGAAGCTTTCTTT. Encoded protein: CASSLTRDSSNTEAFF. The full variable domain, rest sourced from reference TRBV7-2 and TRBJ1-1, is GAGVSQSPSNKVTEKGKDVELRCDPISGHTALYWYRQSLGQGLEFLIYFQGNSAPDKSGLPSDRFSAERTGGSVSTLTIQRTQQEDSAVYLCASSLTRDSSNTEAFFGQGTRLTVV.

V usage is TRBV3-1 (or the pseudogene TRBV3-2) and J usage is TRBJ1-4; possibly TRBD1 for D (6 bases). This CDR3 region has 14 residues. Germline lookup yields CDR1 LGHDT and CDR2 YNNKEL (reference sequence). V lost 3 bases and J 10 bases, leaving 15 bases between the germline ends. CDR3 nucleotide sequence: TGTGCCAGCAGCCAGGACAGTGCGGTTCTAAAACTGTTTTTT. It translates to CASSQDSAVLKLFF.

This clone has more than one count but fewer than ten. The V gene is TRBV9, the J gene TRBJ1-2, with 8 bases lining up with TRBD1. The V gene end was trimmed by 3 bases and the J gene end by 2 bases; junction bases not matched to a gene: 6. The germline gives CDR1 SGDLS, CDR2 YYNGEE. The CDR3 has 15 amino acids. CDR3 nucleotides: TGTGCCAGCAGCGCTAGGGACAGGTTCAACTATGGCTACACCTTC. Its translation is CASSARDRFNYGYTF.

J is TRBJ1-2 and V is TRBV5-1, with TRBD1 matching 7 bases. The CDR3 is 15 residues long. The V segment lost 3 bases and the J segment 3 bases; nucleotides outside the gene matches: 8. The germline V gene encodes CDR1 SGHRS and CDR2 YFSETQ. CDR3: CASSSNQGVHYGYTF. In DNA, the CDR3 is TGCGCCAGCAGCTCTAACCAGGGGGTCCACTATGGCTACACCTTC. The full variable domain, rest sourced from reference TRBV5-1 and TRBJ1-2, is KAGVTQTPRYLIKTRGQQVTLSCSPISGHRSVSWYQQTPGQGLQFLFEYFSETQRNKGNFPGRFSGRQFSNSRSEMNVSTLELGDSALYLCASSSNQGVHYGYTFGSGTRLTVV.

This chain joins TRBV6-2 or TRBV6-3 and TRBJ1-1; a weak D match, TRBD1 (6 bases). In germline, CDR1 is MNHEY, CDR2 SVGEGT. V gave up 6 bases and J gave up 1 base, with 18 bases separating them. This CDR3 is 16 amino acids long. In nucleotides, the CDR3 is TGTGCCAGCAGCCTCCCTACAGGGAGGGAGAACACTGAAGCTTTCTTT. Protein sequence: CASSLPTGRENTEAFF.

This chain joins TRBV18 and TRBJ2-7; 9 nucleotides align to TRBD1. J gave up 1 base and V 6 bases, and 7 bases lay outside the gene matches. Germline CDR1 KGHSH, CDR2 LQKENI. There are 15 residues in the CDR3. The CDR3 loop is CASSLGQGGSYEQYF. CDR3 sequence (DNA): TGTGCCAGCTCCCTGGGACAGGGTGGTTCCTACGAGCAGTACTTC.

Points on this clone: In the same sample, other DNA sequences code for this CDR3. The CDR3 sequence: CASSLGQDNSPLHF. The CDR3 DNA reads as TGTGCCAGCAGTCTCGGACAAGATAATTCACCCCTCCACTTT. The chain is built from TRBV7-8 and TRBJ1-6, with D perhaps TRBD1 (5 bases). The CDR3 covers 14 residues. Germline assignment: CDR1 SGHVS and CDR2 FQNEAQ. Trimming stripped 6 bases from V and 5 bases from J, with 11 bases between.